One sample yielded the 5 T cell receptor beta chains listed below, sequenced in a study of cytomegalovirus exposure and HLA in healthy donors. It was with 60 Vbeta and 13 Jbeta primers that the PCR ran. Assay used: immunoSEQ multiplex PCR; TCRdb lists only in-frame clones, some missing. In the table there are around 99,000 clones, over 75% of which are singletons. The sequencing input was PBMCs. The receptors originated from a man aged 40-50 years in good health and CMV-seronegative.

The rearrangement links TRBV28 to TRBJ1-1, with a tentative D call TRBD1 (5 bases). The CDR3 loop spans 14 amino acids. Germline V gene sequence: CDR1 MDHEN, CDR2 SYDVKM. Trimming shortened V by 10 bases and J by 4 bases, and 19 bases separated the two germline ends. The CDR3 DNA reads as TGTGCCATCGTCGAGCAGGGTGGAACCACTGAAGCTTTCTTT. Encoded protein: CAIVEQGGTTEAFF.

CDR3 nucleotides: TGCAGCGTGGCTTTAGGGGTTGGGGATACGCAGTATTTT. Translating it yields CSVALGVGDTQYF. The chain joins TRBV29-1 to TRBJ2-3, with D maybe TRBD1 (5 bases). The ends were cut back, 6 bases at V and 6 bases at J, with 16 bases in the middle. This CDR3 has 13 residues. The germline CDR1 and CDR2 sequences are SQVTM and ANQGSEA.

CDR3 in DNA: TGTGCCATCCAGACGGGACAGGGGGTAAATGAAGCTTTCTTT. Translating it yields CAIQTGQGVNEAFF. The V gene is TRBV14, the J gene TRBJ1-1, with TRBD1 matching 11 bases. Germline V gene data show CDR1 as SGHDN and CDR2 as FVKESK. The CDR3 covers 14 residues. V lost 10 bases and J lost 7; bases outside the gene matches: 11.

The chain is built from TRBV12-5 and TRBJ2-7; the D gene is possibly TRBD1 (5 bases). Germline values: CDR1 LGHNT, CDR2 FRNRAP. Trimming left V 2 bases short and J 2 bases short, with 19 bases between. This CDR3 region has 17 residues. The CDR3 region is CASGLTDAGISTYEQYF. CDR3 nucleotides: TGTGCTAGTGGTTTGACCGATGCAGGGATCTCAACCTACGAGCAGTACTTC.

The rearrangement joins TRBV6-7 to TRBJ2-6; 7 bases fit TRBD1. TRBV6-7 is given ORF status, its function remaining uncertain. V dropped 1 base and J dropped 4; count of bases not matched to a gene: 13. The length of the CDR3 is 19 residues. The CDR3 DNA is TGTGCCAGCAGTTACTACCGACAGGGTACTGCACCGGGGGCCAACGTCCTGACTTTC. It specifies CASSYYRQGTAPGANVLTF.